This T cell receptor (beta chain) was captured by sequencing in a study of glioma-infiltrating T cells. Whole-study context: Glioma patients had dexamethasone for six or fewer days before surgery. Blood libraries targeted about 4- to 11-fold coverage of 1 million or so T cells.

There are many counts of this clonotype. Its antigen is undetermined. Using RNA template, CDR3s of TCR alpha and beta were amplified with iRepertoire arm-PCR. Via MiXCR, TCRdb re-called the multiplex PCR reads, giving one row per CDR3 protein. Of 300,000 to 400,000 distinct CDR3 sequences listed, about two fifths are singletons. Germline V lookup: CDR1 MGHDK, CDR2 SYGVNS. The CDR3 contains 13 residues. Trimming removed 5 bases from V and 8 bases from J, with 16 bases in between. Study-level points and caveats: Very few CDR3 sequences were shared between tissue and blood. Non-neoplastic patients had below-expected tissue-blood divergence, while all gliomas exceeded expectation.

The chain carries TRBV25-1 and TRBJ2-7; D gene unclear. The sequenced sample was glioma tissue, nonneoplastic brain tissue, or PBMCs (not recorded which). The receptor's source is a human donor with low-grade glioma or glioblastoma, undergoing nonglioma brain surgery, or in good health (not recorded which). CDR3 in amino acids: CASSSQIGTKQYF. The DNA of the CDR3 is TGTGCCAGCAGTTCACAGATAGGAACCAAGCAGTACTTC.